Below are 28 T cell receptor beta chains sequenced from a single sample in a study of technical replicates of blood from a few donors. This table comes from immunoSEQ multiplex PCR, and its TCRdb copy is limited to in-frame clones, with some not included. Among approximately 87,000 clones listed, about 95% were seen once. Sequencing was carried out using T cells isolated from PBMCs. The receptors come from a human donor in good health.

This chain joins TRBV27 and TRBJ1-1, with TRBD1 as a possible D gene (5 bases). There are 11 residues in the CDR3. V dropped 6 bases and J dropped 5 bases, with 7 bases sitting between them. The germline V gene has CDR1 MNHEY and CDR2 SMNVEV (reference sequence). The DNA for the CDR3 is TGTGCCAGCAGCGGGGGGACTGAAGCTTTCTTT. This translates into CASSGGTEAFF.

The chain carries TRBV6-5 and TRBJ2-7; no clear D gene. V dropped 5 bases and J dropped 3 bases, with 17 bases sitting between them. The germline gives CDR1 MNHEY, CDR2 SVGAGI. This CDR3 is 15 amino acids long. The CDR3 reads CASSRHSLPDYEQYF. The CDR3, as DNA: TGTGCCAGCAGTCGTCACAGTCTCCCCGACTACGAGCAGTACTTC.

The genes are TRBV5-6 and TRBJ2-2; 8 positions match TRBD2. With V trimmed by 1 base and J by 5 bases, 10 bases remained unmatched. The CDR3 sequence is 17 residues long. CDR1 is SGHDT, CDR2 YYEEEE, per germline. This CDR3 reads CASSLFGLAGGTGELFF. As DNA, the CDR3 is TGTGCCAGCAGCTTGTTTGGCCTAGCGGGTGGAACCGGGGAGCTGTTTTTT.

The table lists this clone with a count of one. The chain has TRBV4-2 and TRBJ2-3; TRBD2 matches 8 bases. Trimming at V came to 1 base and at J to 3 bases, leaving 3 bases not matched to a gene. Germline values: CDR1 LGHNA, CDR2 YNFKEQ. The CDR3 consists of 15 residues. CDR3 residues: CASSQGSGGTDTQYF. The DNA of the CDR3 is TGTGCCAGCAGCCAAGGGAGCGGGGGTACAGATACGCAGTATTTT.

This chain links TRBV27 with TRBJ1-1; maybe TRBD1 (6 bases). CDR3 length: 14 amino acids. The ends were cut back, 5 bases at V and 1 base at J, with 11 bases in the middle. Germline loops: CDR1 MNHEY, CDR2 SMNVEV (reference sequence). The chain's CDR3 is CASSPGHWNTEAFF. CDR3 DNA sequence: TGTGCCAGCAGTCCGGGACACTGGAACACTGAAGCTTTCTTT.

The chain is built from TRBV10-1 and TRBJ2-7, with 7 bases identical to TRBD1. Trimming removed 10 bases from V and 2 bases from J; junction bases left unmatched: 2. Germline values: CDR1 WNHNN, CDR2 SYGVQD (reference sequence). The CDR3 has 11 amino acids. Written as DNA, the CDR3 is TGCGCCACCGGGACAGCCTACGAGCAGTACTTC. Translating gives CATGTAYEQYF.

Here the CDR3 reads CASSDVGRRGLLETQYF. The CDR3 DNA sequence: TGTGCCAGCAGTGATGTGGGGCGCAGGGGGCTGTTAGAGACCCAGTACTTC. The gene calls are TRBV6-1 and TRBJ2-5; TRBD1 agrees at 8 bases. The germline V gene has CDR1 MNHNS and CDR2 SASEGT. Trimming cost V 3 bases and J 4 bases; bases outside gene matches: 13. This CDR3 has 17 amino acids.

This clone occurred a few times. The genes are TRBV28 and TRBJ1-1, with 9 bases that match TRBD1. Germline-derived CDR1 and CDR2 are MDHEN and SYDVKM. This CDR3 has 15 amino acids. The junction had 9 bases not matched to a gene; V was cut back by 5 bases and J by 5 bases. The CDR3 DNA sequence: TGTGCCAGCAGTATACCGGGACAGGGACTGACTGAAGCTTTCTTT. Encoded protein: CASSIPGQGLTEAFF.

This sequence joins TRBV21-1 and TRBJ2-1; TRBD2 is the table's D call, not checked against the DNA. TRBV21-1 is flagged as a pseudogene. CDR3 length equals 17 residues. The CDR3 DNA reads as TGTGCCAGCAGCAAAAATATCGCGATACCCCTGTACAATGAGCAGTTCTTC. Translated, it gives CASSKNIAIPLYNEQFF.

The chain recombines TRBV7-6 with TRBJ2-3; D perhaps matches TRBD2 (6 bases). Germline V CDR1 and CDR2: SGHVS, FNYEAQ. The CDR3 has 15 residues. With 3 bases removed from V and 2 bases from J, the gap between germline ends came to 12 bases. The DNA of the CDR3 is TGTGCCAGCAGCTTCGACAGCGGGTACACAGATACGCAGTATTTT. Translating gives CASSFDSGYTDTQYF.

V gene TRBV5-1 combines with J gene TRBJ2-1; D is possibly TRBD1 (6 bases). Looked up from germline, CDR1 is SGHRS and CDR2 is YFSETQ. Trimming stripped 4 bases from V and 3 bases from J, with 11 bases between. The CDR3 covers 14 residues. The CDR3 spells CASSTRQDYNEQFF. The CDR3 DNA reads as TGCGCCAGCAGCACCCGACAGGACTACAATGAGCAGTTCTTC.

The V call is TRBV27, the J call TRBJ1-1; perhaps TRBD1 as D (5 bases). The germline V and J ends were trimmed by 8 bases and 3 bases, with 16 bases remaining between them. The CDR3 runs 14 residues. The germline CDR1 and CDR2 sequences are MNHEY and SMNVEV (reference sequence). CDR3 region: CASGQRGMYTEAFF. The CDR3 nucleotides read TGTGCCAGCGGTCAAAGGGGTATGTACACTGAAGCTTTCTTT.

The CDR3 here is CASKWHEGGEQFF. CDR3 sequence (DNA): TGTGCCAGCAAATGGCATGAAGGAGGAGAGCAGTTCTTC. V usage is TRBV28 and J usage is TRBJ2-1; D possibly corresponds to TRBD2 (5 bases). Trimming removed 7 bases from V and 10 bases from J, with 17 bases in between. The CDR3 totals 13 residues. CDR1 is MDHEN, CDR2 SYDVKM, per germline.

CDR3 loop: CATSREQGLGETQYF. The CDR3 DNA sequence: TGTGCCACCAGCAGAGAGCAGGGGCTGGGGGAGACCCAGTACTTC. The chain uses TRBV15 and TRBJ2-5, with a tentative D call TRBD1 (6 bases). V was shortened by 0 bases and J by 5 bases, with 13 bases between the two germline ends. The CDR3 consists of 15 residues. Per germline, CDR1 LNHNV and CDR2 YYDKDF (reference sequence).

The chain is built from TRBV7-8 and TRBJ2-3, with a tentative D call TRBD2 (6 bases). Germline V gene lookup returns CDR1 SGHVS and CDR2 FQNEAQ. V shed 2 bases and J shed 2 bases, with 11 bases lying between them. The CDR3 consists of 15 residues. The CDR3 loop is CASSLRRGFTDTQYF. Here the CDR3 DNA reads TGTGCCAGCAGCTTACGGAGGGGTTTCACAGATACGCAGTATTTT.

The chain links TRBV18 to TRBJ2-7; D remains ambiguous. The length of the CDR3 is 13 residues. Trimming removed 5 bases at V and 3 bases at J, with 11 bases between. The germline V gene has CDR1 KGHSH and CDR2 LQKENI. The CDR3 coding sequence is TGTGCCAGCTCATCGAAGACTGGCTACGAGCAGTACTTC. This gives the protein CASSSKTGYEQYF.

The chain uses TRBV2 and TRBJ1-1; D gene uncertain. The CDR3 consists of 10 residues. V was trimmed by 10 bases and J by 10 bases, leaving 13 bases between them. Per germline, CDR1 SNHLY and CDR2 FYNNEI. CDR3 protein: CAIPAVGAFF. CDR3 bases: TGTGCCATCCCGGCGGTAGGAGCTTTCTTT.

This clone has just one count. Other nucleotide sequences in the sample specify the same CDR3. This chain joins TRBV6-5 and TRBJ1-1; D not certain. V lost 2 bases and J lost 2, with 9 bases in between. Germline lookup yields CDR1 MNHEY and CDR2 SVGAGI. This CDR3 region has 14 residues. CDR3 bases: TGTGCCAGCAGTTACAGGGAGGGAAACACTGAAGCTTTCTTT. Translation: CASSYREGNTEAFF.

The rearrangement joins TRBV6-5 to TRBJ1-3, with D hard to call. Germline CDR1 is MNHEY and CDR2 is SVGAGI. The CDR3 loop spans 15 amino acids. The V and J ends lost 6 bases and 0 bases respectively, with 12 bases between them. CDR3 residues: CASSLTVYSGNTIYF. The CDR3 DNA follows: TGTGCCAGCAGCCTCACGGTGTACTCTGGAAACACCATATATTTT.

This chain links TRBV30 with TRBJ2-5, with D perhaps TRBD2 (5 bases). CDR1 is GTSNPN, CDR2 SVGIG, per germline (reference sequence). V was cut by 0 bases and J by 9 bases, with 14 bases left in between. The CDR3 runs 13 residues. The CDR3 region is CAWSVLSGLAQYF. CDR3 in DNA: TGTGCCTGGAGTGTGTTAAGCGGTCTGGCCCAGTACTTC.

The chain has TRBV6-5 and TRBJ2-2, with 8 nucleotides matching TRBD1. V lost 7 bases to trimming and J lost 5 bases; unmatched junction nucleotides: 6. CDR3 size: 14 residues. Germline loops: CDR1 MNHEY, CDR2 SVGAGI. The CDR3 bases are TGTGCCAGCACTGGACAGGGAAAGACCGGGGAGCTGTTTTTT. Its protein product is CASTGQGKTGELFF.

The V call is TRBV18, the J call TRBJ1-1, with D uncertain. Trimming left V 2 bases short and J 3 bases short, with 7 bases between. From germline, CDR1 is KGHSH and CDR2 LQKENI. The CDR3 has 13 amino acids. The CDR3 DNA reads TGTGCCAGCTCACCATTGATAGACACTGAAGCTTTCTTT. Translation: CASSPLIDTEAFF.

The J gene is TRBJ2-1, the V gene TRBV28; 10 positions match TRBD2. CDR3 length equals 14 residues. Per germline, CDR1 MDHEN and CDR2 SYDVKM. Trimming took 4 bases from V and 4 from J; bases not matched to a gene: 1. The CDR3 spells CASSSTSGYNEQFF. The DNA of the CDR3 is TGTGCCAGCAGTTCGACTAGCGGGTACAATGAGCAGTTCTTC.

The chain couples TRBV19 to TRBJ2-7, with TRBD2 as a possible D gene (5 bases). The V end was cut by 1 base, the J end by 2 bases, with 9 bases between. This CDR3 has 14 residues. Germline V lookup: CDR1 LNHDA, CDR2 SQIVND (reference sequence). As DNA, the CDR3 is TGTGCCAGTAGTATAGCGAGCGGCGCCTACGAGCAGTACTTC. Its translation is CASSIASGAYEQYF.

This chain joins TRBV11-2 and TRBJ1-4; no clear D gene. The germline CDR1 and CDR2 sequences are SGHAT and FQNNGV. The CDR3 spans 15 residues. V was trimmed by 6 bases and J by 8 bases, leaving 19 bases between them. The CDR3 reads CASSRMSGLNEKLFF. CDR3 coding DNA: TGTGCCAGCAGTCGTATGTCGGGGTTAAACGAAAAACTGTTTTTT.

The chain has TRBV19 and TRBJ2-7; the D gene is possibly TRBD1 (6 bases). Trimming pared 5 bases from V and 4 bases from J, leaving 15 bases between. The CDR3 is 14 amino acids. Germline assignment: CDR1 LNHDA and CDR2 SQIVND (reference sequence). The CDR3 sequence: CASSVPGQLYEQYF. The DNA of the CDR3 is TGTGCCAGTAGTGTCCCGGGACAACTATACGAGCAGTACTTC.

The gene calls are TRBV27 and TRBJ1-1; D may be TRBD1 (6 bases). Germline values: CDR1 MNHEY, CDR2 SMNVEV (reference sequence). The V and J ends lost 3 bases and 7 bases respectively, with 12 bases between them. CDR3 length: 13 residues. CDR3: CASSFNRVSEAFF. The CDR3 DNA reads TGTGCCAGCAGTTTTAACAGGGTTAGTGAAGCTTTCTTT.

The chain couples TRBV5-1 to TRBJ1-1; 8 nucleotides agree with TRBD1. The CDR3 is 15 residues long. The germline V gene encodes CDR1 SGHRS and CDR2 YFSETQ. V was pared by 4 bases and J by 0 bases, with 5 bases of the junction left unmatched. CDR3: CASSPETGVNTEAFF. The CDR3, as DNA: TGCGCCAGCAGCCCCGAGACAGGGGTGAACACTGAAGCTTTCTTT. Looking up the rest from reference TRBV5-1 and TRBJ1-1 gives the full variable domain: KAGVTQTPRYLIKTRGQQVTLSCSPISGHRSVSWYQQTPGQGLQFLFEYFSETQRNKGNFPGRFSGRQFSNSRSEMNVSTLELGDSALYLCASSPETGVNTEAFFGQGTRLTVV.